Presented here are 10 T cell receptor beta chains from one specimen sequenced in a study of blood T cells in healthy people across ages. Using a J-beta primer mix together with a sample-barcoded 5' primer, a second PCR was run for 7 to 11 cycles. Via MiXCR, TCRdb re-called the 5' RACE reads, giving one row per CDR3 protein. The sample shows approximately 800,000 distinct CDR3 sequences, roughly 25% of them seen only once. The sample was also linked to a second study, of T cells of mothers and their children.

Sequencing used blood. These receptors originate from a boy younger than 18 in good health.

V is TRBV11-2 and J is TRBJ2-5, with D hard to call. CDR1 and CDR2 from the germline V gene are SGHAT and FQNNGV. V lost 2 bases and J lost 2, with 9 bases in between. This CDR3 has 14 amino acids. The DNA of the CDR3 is TGTGCCAGCAGCTTAATCGGGTGGCAAGAGACCCAGTACTTC. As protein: CASSLIGWQETQYF.

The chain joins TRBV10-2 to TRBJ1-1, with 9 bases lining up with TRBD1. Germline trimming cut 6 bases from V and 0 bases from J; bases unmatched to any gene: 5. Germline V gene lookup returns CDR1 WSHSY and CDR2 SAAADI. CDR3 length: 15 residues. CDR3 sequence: CASRTGGVLNTEAFF. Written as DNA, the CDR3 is TGCGCCAGCAGGACAGGGGGAGTCCTGAACACTGAAGCTTTCTTT.

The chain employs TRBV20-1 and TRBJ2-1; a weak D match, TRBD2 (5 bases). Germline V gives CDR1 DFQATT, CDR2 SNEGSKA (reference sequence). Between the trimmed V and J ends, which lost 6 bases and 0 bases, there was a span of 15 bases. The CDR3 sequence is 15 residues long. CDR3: CSARGLIRSYNEQFF. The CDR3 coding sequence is TGCAGTGCCCGCGGACTGATTCGCTCCTACAATGAGCAGTTCTTC.

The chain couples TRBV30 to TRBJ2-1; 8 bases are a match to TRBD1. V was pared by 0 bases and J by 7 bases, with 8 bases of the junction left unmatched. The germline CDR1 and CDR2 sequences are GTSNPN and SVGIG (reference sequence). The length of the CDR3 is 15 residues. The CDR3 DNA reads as TGTGCCTGGAGTGTATTCCCGACAGGGGAGAATGAGCAGTTCTTC. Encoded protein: CAWSVFPTGENEQFF.

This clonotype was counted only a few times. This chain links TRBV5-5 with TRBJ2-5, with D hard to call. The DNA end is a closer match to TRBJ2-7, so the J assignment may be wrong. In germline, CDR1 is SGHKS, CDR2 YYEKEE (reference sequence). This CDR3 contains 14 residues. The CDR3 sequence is CASSLNSLSYEQYF. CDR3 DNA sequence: TGTGCCAGCAGCTTGAACAGCCTATCCTACGAGCAGTACTTC.

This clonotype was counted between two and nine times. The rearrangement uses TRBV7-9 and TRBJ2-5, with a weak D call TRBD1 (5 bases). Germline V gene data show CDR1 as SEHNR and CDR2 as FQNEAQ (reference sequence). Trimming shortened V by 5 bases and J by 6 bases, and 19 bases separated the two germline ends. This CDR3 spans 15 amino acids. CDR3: CASSPRSPKGKTQYF. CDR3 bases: TGTGCCAGCAGCCCCCGTAGCCCGAAGGGGAAGACCCAGTACTTC.

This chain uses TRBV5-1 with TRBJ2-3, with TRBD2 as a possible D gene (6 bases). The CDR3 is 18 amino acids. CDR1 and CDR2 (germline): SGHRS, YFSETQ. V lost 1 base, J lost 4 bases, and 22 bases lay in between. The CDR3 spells CASSLTGRDSPRADTQYF. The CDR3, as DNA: TGCGCCAGCAGCTTGACCGGCCGGGACTCCCCGAGGGCAGATACGCAGTATTTT.

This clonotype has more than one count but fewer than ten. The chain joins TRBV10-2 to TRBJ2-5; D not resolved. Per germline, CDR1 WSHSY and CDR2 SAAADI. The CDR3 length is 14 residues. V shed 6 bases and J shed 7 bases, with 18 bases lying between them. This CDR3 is CASSDRVNRATQYF. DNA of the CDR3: TGCGCCAGCAGCGATCGGGTTAATCGCGCGACCCAGTACTTC.

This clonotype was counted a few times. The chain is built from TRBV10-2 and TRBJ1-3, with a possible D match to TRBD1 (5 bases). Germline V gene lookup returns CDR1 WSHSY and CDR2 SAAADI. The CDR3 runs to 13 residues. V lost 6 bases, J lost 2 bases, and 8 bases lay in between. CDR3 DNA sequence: TGCGCCAGCAGGGACATCGCTGGAAACACCATATATTTT. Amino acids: CASRDIAGNTIYF.

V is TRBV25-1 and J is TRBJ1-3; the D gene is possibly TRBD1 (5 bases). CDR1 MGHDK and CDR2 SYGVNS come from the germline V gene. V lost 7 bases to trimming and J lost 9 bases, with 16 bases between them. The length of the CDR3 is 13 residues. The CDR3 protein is CASTPGGGGTIYF. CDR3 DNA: TGTGCCAGCACCCCTGGGGGGGGAGGCACCATATATTTT.